This is a list of T cell receptor beta chains from one sample in a study of shared clonotypes between healthy human individuals. Clones were sequenced by immunoSEQ multiplex PCR, and TCRdb holds only the in-frame ones, with some missing. The data hold around 1,000,000 clones, with about 72% observed a single time. Input material: memory CD4+ T cells from PBMCs. Receptors originate from a man aged 18 to 29 in good health. Some clones in this sample may be carry-over from other donors' samples. CDR3s include the opening cysteine and the closing phenylalanine or tryptophan. The D gene is left open where the match is weak. Clone size is shown for a subset of rows, as once, few, many or a class of expanded clone.

J: TRBJ2-1
V: TRBV5-1
D: NA
size: NA
DNA: TGCGCCAGCAGCTTGAGGGCCGGCGGTGCTAGTGGGAAGGGGACCTACAATGAGCAGTTCTTC
CDR3: CASSLRAGGASGKGTYNEQFF

J: TRBJ2-7
V: TRBV15
D: NA
size: NA
DNA: TGTGCCACCAGCAGAGTGGGTTACGAGCAGTACTTC
CDR3: CATSRVGYEQYF

J: TRBJ2-1
V: TRBV2
D: NA
size: NA
DNA: TGTGCCAGCAAAGGCGGGCCTAGCTCCTACAATGAGCAGTTCTTC
CDR3: CASKGGPSSYNEQFF

J: TRBJ2-7
V: TRBV7-2
D: TRBD2
size: few
DNA: TGTGCCAGCAGCCCACACGGACTAGGCGGGAGCTCCTACGAGCAGTACTTC
CDR3: CASSPHGLGGSSYEQYF

J: TRBJ2-1
V: TRBV9
D: NA
size: NA
DNA: TGTGCCAGCAGGCCTCTAAGCTCCTACAATGAGCAGTTCTTC
CDR3: CASRPLSSYNEQFF

J: TRBJ1-3
V: TRBV11-2
D: NA
size: once
DNA: TGTGCCAGCAGCCCACTTAGGGGCCACCAGGGGTCTGGAAACACCATATATTTT
CDR3: CASSPLRGHQGSGNTIYF

J: TRBJ2-7
V: TRBV28
D: NA
size: NA
DNA: TGTGCCACCGAAGGGAGGAACAGGGGAGGCGAGCAGTACTTC
CDR3: CATEGRNRGGEQYF

J: TRBJ2-2
V: TRBV9
D: TRBD2
size: NA
DNA: TGTGCCAGCAGCGGACGGCGGGAGGCCGGGGAGCTGTTTTTT
CDR3: CASSGRREAGELFF

J: TRBJ2-7
V: TRBV7-2
D: TRBD1
size: NA
DNA: TGTGCCAGCAGCCTGAAGACCGGGACAGGGATCTCCTACGAGCAGTACTTC
CDR3: CASSLKTGTGISYEQYF

J: TRBJ1-1
V: TRBV5-4
D: NA
size: NA
DNA: TGTGCCAGCAGCTTGGAGTCCGCGGTGGGAGCTTTCTTT
CDR3: CASSLESAVGAFF

J: TRBJ2-1
V: TRBV18
D: NA
size: NA
DNA: TGTGCCAGCTCCCTCGCGGGGGCAGGGGGTTACAATGAGCAGTTCTTC
CDR3: CASSLAGAGGYNEQFF

J: TRBJ2-7
V: TRBV6-6
D: NA
size: few
DNA: TGTGCCACCGTGCGAGGTCAGAGTCAATCGTACGAGCAGTACTTC
CDR3: CATVRGQSQSYEQYF

J: TRBJ2-7
V: TRBV7-2
D: NA
size: NA
DNA: TGTGCCAGCAGCTTAGTCAGCGGAACCTACGAGCAGTACTTC
CDR3: CASSLVSGTYEQYF

J: TRBJ2-2
V: TRBV7-3
D: TRBD1
size: NA
DNA: TGTGCCAGCAGCTCGTCAGGGGGTACCGGGGAGCTGTTTTTT
CDR3: CASSSSGGTGELFF

J: TRBJ2-3
V: TRBV9
D: TRBD2
size: NA
DNA: TGTGCCAGCAGTCCCGCAGCGGGAGGAGATACGCAGTATTTT
CDR3: CASSPAAGGDTQYF

J: TRBJ1-5
V: TRBV29-1
D: TRBD1
size: NA
DNA: TGCAGCGTCGCTATCGGACAGGGGAATCAGCCCCAGCATTTT
CDR3: CSVAIGQGNQPQHF

J: TRBJ2-6
V: TRBV18
D: TRBD1
size: NA
DNA: TGTGCCAGCTCGCTTAAAAGTTCCGGGACAGGGGGCTCTGGGGCCAACGTCCTGACTTTC
CDR3: CASSLKSSGTGGSGANVLTF

J: TRBJ2-3
V: TRBV28
D: NA
size: few
DNA: TGTGCCAGCAGTCCCTCGGGGTACACAGATACGCAGTATTTT
CDR3: CASSPSGYTDTQYF

J: TRBJ2-2
V: TRBV2
D: NA
size: NA
DNA: TGTGCCAGCACTCTACAAACCGGGGAGCTGTTTTTT
CDR3: CASTLQTGELFF

J: TRBJ2-2
V: TRBV6-6
D: TRBD2
size: NA
DNA: TGTGCCAGCCGACTAGCGGGAGTGCCCGGGGAGCTGTTTTTT
CDR3: CASRLAGVPGELFF

J: TRBJ2-7
V: TRBV19
D: NA
size: NA
DNA: TGTGCCAGTAGTATGGCTAGAACTTCCTACGAGCAGTACTTC
CDR3: CASSMARTSYEQYF

J: TRBJ2-7
V: TRBV7-2
D: NA
size: few
DNA: TGTGCCAGCAGCCTAATGGGGCAGGTTTTCTCCTACGAGCAGTACTTC
CDR3: CASSLMGQVFSYEQYF

J: TRBJ2-3
V: TRBV11-3
D: NA
size: NA
DNA: TGTGCCAGCAGCTTAAGCAGGGGAGCAGATACGCAGTATTTT
CDR3: CASSLSRGADTQYF

J: TRBJ2-3
V: TRBV28
D: TRBD1
size: NA
DNA: TGTGCCAGCAGCTTCGGGACAGGTTGGAGCACAGATACGCAGTATTTT
CDR3: CASSFGTGWSTDTQYF

J: TRBJ2-7
V: TRBV4-3
D: NA
size: NA
DNA: TGCGCCAGCAGCCACGAGTTAACCTACGAGCAGTACTTC
CDR3: CASSHELTYEQYF

J: TRBJ2-7
V: TRBV7-2
D: NA
size: many
DNA: TGTGCCAGCAGGTTAGGGGCCGGGAGCTACGAGCAGTACTTC
CDR3: CASRLGAGSYEQYF

J: TRBJ1-2
V: TRBV30
D: TRBD1
size: NA
DNA: TGTGCCTGGAGACAGGGGGCCTATGGCTACACCTTC
CDR3: CAWRQGAYGYTF

J: TRBJ2-4
V: TRBV6-1
D: NA
size: NA
DNA: TGTGCCAGCAGTGTCCGGGACACGGAACTATTCGGGCCCAAAAACATTCAGTACTTC
CDR3: CASSVRDTELFGPKNIQYF

J: TRBJ1-5
V: TRBV6-5
D: NA
size: few
DNA: TGTGCCAGCAGTTACTCCGTATCTAGCAATCAGCCCCAGCATTTT
CDR3: CASSYSVSSNQPQHF

J: TRBJ2-7
V: TRBV2
D: NA
size: NA
DNA: TGTGCCAGTACCCGGACGGGGTCCTACGAGCAGTACTTC
CDR3: CASTRTGSYEQYF

J: TRBJ2-7
V: TRBV29-1
D: TRBD2
size: NA
DNA: TGCAGCGTCTCTTGGGGCACTAGCGGATCCTACGAGCAGTACTTC
CDR3: CSVSWGTSGSYEQYF

J: TRBJ2-3
V: TRBV30
D: NA
size: NA
DNA: TGTGCCTGGAGAGTCCTCCGCACAGATACGCAGTATTTT
CDR3: CAWRVLRTDTQYF

J: TRBJ2-7
V: TRBV28
D: TRBD2
size: NA
DNA: TGTGCCAGCAGTTCATCGGGACTAGCGGGAGTCTACGAGCAGTACTTC
CDR3: CASSSSGLAGVYEQYF

J: TRBJ2-1
V: TRBV6-1
D: NA
size: NA
DNA: TGTGCCAGCAGTGTCATCGTCTTCAGCAATGAGCAGTTCTTC
CDR3: CASSVIVFSNEQFF

J: TRBJ2-7
V: TRBV27
D: TRBD2
size: once
DNA: TGTGCCAGCAGGTTAGCGGGAGGGCCGGGAGAGCAGTACTTC
CDR3: CASRLAGGPGEQYF

J: TRBJ1-2
V: TRBV5-8
D: NA
size: few
DNA: TGTGCCAGCAGCCCCTTTAACGGGGGTTCTAACTATGGCTACACCTTC
CDR3: CASSPFNGGSNYGYTF